This TCR beta chain came from a study of neurological immune-mediated disorders. The sample holds many counts of this clonotype. Its antigen is not identified. Every sequencing run generated over 170 million TCR-beta sequences from 15-18 subjects. TCRdb called the 5' RACE reads again in MiXCR, with one record for every CDR3 protein. The top ten hold around 4.3% of the sample, which has tens of thousands of distinct CDR3 sequences, about 13% seen once. Notes on the study in general: It was HTLV-1-associated myelopathy that showed the most TCR clonal expansion, while multiple sclerosis showed the least, falling below healthy controls. The absence of any CDR3 amino acid sequence shared by expanded clones across subjects suggests that repertoires were private in all groups.

The germline gives CDR1 DFQATT, CDR2 SNEGSKA (reference sequence). This CDR3 contains 14 residues. The V and J ends lost 5 bases and 2 bases, in that order; junction bases with no gene match: 7. Indicated time point: longitudinal time-point 1 (baseline). The TCR sequence derives from a female donor with HTLV-1-associated myelopathy (HAM/TSP). Sequenced material: PBMCs. The V call is TRBV20-1, the J call TRBJ2-3; TRBD2 aligns across 7 bases. The CDR3, as DNA: TGCAGTGCTTCCGGGGGGTCTAACACAGATACGCAGTATTTT. This encodes CSASGGSNTDTQYF.